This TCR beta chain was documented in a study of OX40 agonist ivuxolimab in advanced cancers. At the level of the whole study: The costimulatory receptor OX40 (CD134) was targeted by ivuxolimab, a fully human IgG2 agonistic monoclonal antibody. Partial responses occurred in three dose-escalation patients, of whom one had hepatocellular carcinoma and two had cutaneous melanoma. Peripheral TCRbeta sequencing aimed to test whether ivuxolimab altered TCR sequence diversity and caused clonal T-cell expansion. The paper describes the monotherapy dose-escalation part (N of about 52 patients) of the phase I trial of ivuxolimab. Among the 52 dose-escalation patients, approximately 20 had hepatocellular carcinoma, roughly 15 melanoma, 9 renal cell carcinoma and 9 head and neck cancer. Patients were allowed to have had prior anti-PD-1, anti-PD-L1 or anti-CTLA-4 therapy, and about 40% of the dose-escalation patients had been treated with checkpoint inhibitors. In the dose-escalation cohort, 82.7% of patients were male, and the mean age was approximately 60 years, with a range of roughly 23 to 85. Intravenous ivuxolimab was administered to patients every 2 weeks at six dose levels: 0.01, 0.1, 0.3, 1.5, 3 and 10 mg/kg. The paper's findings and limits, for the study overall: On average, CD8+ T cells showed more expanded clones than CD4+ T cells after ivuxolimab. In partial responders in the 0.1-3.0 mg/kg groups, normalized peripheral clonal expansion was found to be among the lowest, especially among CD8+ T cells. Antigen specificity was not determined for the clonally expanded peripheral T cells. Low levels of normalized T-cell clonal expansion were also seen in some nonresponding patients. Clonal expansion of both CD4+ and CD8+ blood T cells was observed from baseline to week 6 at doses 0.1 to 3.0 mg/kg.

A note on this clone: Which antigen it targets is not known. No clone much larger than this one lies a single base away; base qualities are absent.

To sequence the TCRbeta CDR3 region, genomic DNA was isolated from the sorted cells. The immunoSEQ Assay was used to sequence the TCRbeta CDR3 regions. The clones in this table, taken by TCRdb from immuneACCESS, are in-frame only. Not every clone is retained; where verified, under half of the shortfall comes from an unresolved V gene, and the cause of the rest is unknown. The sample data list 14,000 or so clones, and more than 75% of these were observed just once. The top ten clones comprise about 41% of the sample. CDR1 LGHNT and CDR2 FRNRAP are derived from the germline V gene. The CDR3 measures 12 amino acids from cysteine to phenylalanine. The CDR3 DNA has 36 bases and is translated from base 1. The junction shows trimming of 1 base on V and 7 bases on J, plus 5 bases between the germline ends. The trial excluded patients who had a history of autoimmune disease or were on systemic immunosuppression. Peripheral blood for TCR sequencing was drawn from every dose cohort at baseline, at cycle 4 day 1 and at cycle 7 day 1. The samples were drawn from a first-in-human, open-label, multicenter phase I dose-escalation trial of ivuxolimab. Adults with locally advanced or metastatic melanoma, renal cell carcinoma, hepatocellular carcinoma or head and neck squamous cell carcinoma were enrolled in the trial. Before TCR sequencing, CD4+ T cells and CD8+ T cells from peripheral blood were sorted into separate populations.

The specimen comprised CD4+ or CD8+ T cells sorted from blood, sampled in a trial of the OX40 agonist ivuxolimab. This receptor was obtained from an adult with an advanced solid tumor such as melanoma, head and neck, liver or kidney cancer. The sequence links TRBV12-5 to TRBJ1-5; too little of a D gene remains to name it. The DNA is TGTGCTAGTGGTTTGGGGGCGCAGCCCCAGCATTTT. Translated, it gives CASGLGAQPQHF.